A selection of T cell receptor beta chains follows, all from one sample in a study of blood T cell repertoires in COVID-19. Generated by immunoSEQ multiplex PCR, the TCRdb table keeps only in-frame clones and is missing some. Of some 95,000 clones listed, 85% to 95% are singletons. The sequencing sample was made of peripheral blood. The source of these receptors is a human donor with active COVID-19. The donor label of this sample is uncertain. Both conserved end residues are part of each CDR3. The order of the fields is D gene, V gene, J gene, clone size, CDR3 DNA, CDR3 protein. The D gene is left open where the match is weak. Clone size is not always given. Where it is, it says once, few, many or a class for expanded clones.

>-|TRBV28|TRBJ2-3|-
TGTGCCAGCCTTACTGGGGGCAGCACAGATACGCAGTATTTT
CASLTGGSTDTQYF
>TRBD1|TRBV5-4|TRBJ1-2|-
TGTGCCAGCAGCTTTCCGGGACAGCATTCCTATGGCTACACCTTC
CASSFPGQHSYGYTF
>TRBD1|TRBV19|TRBJ1-1|-
TGTGCCAGTAGTACGACAGGGTTAGAGAACACTGAAGCTTTCTTT
CASSTTGLENTEAFF
>-|TRBV7-3|TRBJ1-2|once
TGTGCCAGCAGCTTAGAGCCCGGCTATGGCTACACCTTC
CASSLEPGYGYTF
>-|TRBV7-9|TRBJ1-2|-
TGTGCCAGCAGCTTAAACTCAGGGGATGGCTACACCTTC
CASSLNSGDGYTF
>-|TRBV9|TRBJ1-1|-
TGTGCCAGCAGCGTAGGGGCCGCGGGTGAAGCTTTCTTT
CASSVGAAGEAFF
>TRBD1|TRBV7-8|TRBJ1-4|-
TGTGCCAGCAGATGGGGGACAGGGGACGAAAAACTGTTTTTT
CASRWGTGDEKLFF
>-|TRBV7-9|TRBJ2-7|once
TGTGCCAGCAGCTTGGGTACAACCAGGTACGAGCAGTACTTC
CASSLGTTRYEQYF
>-|TRBV29-1|TRBJ2-7|-
TGCAGCGTTGAAAGGGGCAACGAGCAGTACTTC
CSVERGNEQYF
>-|TRBV7-2|TRBJ2-3|few
TGTGCCAGCAGCGACCCCCTAGTCGAGGGGAGGGATACGCAGTATTTT
CASSDPLVEGRDTQYF
>TRBD1|TRBV2|TRBJ2-3|once
TGTGCCAGCATTAGCACAGGGGAAACGCAGTATTTT
CASISTGETQYF
>-|TRBV10-1|TRBJ2-3|-
TGCGCCAGCAGTACTAGCTTTGCAGATACGCAGTATTTT
CASSTSFADTQYF
>TRBD1|TRBV5-4|TRBJ2-1|-
TGTGCCAGCAGCTGGGAGACAGGGGGCTTTTCCTACAATGAGCAGTTCTTC
CASSWETGGFSYNEQFF
>-|TRBV19|TRBJ1-2|-
TGTGCCAGTAGTAGGGGGGACTATGGCTACACCTTC
CASSRGDYGYTF
>-|TRBV7-3|TRBJ2-7|-
TGTGCCAGCAGCTTAGGGGCGGGGCGCTCCTACGAGCAGTACTTC
CASSLGAGRSYEQYF
>-|TRBV4-2|TRBJ1-1|-
TGTGCCAGCAGCCAAGATACACCAGTGAACACTGAAGCTTTCTTT
CASSQDTPVNTEAFF
>-|TRBV6-5|TRBJ1-3|-
TGTGCCAGCACTTCCGGGGGCACCATATATTTT
CASTSGGTIYF
>TRBD1|TRBV11-2|TRBJ2-7|-
TGTGCCAGCAGCTTGGGGACAGGGACTGGCGAGCAGTACTTC
CASSLGTGTGEQYF
>TRBD1|TRBV6-2/TRBV6-3|TRBJ1-5|-
TGTGCCAGCAGTTTTACCGGGACAGGGGGCAATCAGCCCCAGCATTTT
CASSFTGTGGNQPQHF
>-|TRBV6-5|TRBJ1-3|-
TGTGCCAGCAGTTCCACAGGGTTTGCAAACACCATATATTTT
CASSSTGFANTIYF
>TRBD1|TRBV3-1/TRBV3-2|TRBJ1-2|-
TGTGCCAGCAGCCAGACAGGGGGCGGTGGCTACACCTTC
CASSQTGGGGYTF
>-|TRBV9|TRBJ1-1|-
TGTGCCAGCAGCGTCGGGAGAGGGCAAGCTTTCTTT
CASSVGRGQAFF